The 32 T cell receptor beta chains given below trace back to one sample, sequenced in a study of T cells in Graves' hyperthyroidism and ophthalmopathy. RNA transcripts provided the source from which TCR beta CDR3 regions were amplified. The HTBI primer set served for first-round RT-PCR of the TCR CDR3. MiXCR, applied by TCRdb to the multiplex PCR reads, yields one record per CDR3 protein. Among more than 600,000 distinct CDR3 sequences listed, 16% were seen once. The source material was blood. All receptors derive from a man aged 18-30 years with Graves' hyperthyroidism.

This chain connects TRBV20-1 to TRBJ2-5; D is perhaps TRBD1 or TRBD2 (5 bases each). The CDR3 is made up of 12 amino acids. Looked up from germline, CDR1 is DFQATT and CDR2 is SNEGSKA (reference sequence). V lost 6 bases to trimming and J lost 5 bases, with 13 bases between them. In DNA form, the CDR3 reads TGCAGTGCGGGGGACGATCGGGAGACCCAGTACTTC. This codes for CSAGDDRETQYF.

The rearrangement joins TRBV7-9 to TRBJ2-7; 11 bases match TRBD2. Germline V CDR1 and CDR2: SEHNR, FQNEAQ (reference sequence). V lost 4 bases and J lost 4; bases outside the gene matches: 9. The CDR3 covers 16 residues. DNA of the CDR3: TGTGCCAGCAGCTCACTAGCGGGGGCCGGGGAATACGAGCAGTACTTC. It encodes CASSSLAGAGEYEQYF. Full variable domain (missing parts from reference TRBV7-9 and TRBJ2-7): DTGVSQNPRHKITKRGQNVTFRCDPISEHNRLYWYRQTLGQGPEFLTYFQNEAQLEKSRLLSDRFSAERPKGSFSTLEIQRTEQGDSAMYLCASSSLAGAGEYEQYFGPGTRLTVT.

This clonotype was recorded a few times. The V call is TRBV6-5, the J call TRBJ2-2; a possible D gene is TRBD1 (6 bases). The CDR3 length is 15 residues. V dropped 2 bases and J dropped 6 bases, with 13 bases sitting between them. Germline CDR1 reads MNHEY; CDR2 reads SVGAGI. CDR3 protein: CASSYRGIRAGELFF. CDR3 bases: TGTGCCAGCAGTTACAGGGGGATTCGAGCCGGGGAGCTGTTTTTT.

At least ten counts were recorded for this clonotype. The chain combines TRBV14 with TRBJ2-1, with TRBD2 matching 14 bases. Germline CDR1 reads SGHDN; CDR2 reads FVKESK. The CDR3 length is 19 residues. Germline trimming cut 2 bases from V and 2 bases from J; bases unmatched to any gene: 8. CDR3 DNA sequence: TGTGCCAGCAGCCAATCGGTGGGGACTAGCGGGAGCACCTACAATGAGCAGTTCTTC. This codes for CASSQSVGTSGSTYNEQFF.

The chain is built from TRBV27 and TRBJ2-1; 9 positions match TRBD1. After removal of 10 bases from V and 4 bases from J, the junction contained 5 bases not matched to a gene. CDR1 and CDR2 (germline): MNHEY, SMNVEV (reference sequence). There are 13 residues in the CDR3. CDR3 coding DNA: TGTGCCACCGGGGACAGGGTTTACAATGAGCAGTTCTTC. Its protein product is CATGDRVYNEQFF.

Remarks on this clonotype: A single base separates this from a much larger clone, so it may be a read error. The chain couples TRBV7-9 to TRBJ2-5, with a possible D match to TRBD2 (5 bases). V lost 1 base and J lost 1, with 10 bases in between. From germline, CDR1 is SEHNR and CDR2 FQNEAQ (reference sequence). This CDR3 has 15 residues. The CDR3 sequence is CASSLEGVPQETQYF. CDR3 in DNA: TGTGCCAGCAGCTTAGAGGGAGTTCCCCAAGAGACCCAGTACTTC.

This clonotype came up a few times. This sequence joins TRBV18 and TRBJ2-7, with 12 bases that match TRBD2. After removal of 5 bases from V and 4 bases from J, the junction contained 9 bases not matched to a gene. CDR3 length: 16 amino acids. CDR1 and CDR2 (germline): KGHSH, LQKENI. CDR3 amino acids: CASSILAGGPEYEQYF. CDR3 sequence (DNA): TGTGCCAGCTCAATCCTAGCGGGAGGGCCAGAGTACGAGCAGTACTTC.

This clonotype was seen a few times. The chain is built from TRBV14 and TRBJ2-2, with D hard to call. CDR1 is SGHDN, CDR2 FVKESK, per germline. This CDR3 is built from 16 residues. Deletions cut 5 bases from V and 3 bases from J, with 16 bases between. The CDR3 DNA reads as TGTGCCAGCAGCAGGGTAGGCACCTTGGACACCGGGGAGCTGTTTTTT. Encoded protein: CASSRVGTLDTGELFF.

The CDR3: CASSWQGTQYF. CDR3 coding DNA: TGCGCCAGCAGTTGGCAGGGGACCCAGTACTTC. This rearrangement joins TRBV5-1 to TRBJ2-5; a weak D match, TRBD1 (5 bases). The germline gives CDR1 SGHRS, CDR2 YFSETQ. The length of the CDR3 is 11 residues. The V gene lost 5 bases and the J gene lost 7 bases, with 9 bases spanning the gap.

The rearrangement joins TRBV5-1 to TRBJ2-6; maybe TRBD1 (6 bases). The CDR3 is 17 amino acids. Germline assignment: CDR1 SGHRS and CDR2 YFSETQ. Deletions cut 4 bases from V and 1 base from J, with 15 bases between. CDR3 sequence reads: CASSQQTGLSGANVLTF. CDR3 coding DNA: TGCGCCAGCAGCCAACAGACAGGACTTTCTGGGGCCAACGTCCTGACTTTC.

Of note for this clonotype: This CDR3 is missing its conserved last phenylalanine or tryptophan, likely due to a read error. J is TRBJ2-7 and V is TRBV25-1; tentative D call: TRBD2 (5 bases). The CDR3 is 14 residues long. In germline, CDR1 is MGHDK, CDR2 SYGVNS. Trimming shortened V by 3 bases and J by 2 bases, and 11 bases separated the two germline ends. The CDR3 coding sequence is TGTGCCAGCAGTGAGGGAGTGGGAACCTACGAGCAGTACCTC. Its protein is CASSEGVGTYEQYL.

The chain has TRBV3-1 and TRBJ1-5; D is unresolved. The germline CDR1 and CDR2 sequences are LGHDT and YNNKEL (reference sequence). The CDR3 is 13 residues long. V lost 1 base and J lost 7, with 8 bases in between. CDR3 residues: CASSQGDGQPQHF. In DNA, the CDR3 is TGTGCCAGCAGCCAAGGGGATGGGCAGCCCCAGCATTTT.

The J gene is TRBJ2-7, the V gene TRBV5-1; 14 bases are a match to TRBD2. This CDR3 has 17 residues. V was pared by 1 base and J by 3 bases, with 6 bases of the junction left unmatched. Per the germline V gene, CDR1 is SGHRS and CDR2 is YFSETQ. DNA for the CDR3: TGCGCCAGCAGCTTGATGACTAGCGGGAGGGTTCTCTACGAGCAGTACTTC. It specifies CASSLMTSGRVLYEQYF.

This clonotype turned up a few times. DNA of the CDR3: TGTGCCAGCAGCTTAGTCCGGGACAGGGAGTCCTACGAGCAGTACTTC. Translation gives CASSLVRDRESYEQYF. The rearrangement uses TRBV7-2 and TRBJ2-7, with TRBD1 matching 9 bases. Germline V gene lookup returns CDR1 SGHTA and CDR2 FQGNSA. With V trimmed by 1 base and J by 1 base, 5 bases remained unmatched. The CDR3 is 16 amino acids.

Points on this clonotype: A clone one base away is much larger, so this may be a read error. The CDR3: CASSEERCEQYF. DNA of the CDR3: TGTGCCAGCAGTGAAGAGCGGTGCGAGCAGTACTTC. The V call is TRBV2, the J call TRBJ2-7, with D possibly TRBD2 on 5 matching bases. The CDR3 sequence is 12 residues long. Germline V gives CDR1 SNHLY, CDR2 FYNNEI. Trimming shortened V by 1 base and J by 6 bases, and 7 bases separated the two germline ends.

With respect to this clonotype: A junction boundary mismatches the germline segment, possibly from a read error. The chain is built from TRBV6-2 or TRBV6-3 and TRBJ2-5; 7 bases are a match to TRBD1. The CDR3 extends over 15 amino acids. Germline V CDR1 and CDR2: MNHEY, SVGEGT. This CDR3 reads CASSRGTQLWETQYF. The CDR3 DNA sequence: TGCGCCAGCAGCAGGGGGACCCAACTCTGGGAGACCCAGTACTTC.

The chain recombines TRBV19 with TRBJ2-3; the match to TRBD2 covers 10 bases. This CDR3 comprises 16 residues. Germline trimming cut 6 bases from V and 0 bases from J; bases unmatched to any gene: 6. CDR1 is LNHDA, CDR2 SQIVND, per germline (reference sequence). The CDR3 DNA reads TGTGCCAGTAGGATGAGTAGCGGGAGGAGCACAGATACGCAGTATTTT. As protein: CASRMSSGRSTDTQYF. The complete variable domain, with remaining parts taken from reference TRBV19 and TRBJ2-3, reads DGGITQSPKYLFRKEGQNVTLSCEQNLNHDAMYWYRQDPGQGLRLIYYSQIVNDFQKGDIAEGYSVSREKKESFPLTVTSAQKNPTAFYLCASRMSSGRSTDTQYFGPGTRLTVL.

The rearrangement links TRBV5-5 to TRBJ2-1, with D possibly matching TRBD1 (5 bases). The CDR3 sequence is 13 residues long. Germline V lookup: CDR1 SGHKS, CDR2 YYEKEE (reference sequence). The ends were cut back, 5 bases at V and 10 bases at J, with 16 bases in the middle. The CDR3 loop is CASRGYTGYEQFF. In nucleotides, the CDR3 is TGTGCCAGCAGGGGCTATACAGGTTACGAGCAGTTCTTC.

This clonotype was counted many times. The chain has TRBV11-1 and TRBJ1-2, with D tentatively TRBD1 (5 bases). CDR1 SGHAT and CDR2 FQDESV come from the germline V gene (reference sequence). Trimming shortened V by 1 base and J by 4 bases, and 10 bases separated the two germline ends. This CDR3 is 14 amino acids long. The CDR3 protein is CASSLVGDGYGYTF. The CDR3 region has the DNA TGTGCCAGCAGCTTAGTCGGGGACGGCTATGGCTACACCTTC.

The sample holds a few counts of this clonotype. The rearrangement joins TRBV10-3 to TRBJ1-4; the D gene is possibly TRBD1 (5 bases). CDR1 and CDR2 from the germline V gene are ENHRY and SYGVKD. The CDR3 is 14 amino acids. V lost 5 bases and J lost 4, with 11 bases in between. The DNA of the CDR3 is TGTGCCATCAGTTCAGGGACGGATAATGAAAAACTGTTTTTT. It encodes CAISSGTDNEKLFF.

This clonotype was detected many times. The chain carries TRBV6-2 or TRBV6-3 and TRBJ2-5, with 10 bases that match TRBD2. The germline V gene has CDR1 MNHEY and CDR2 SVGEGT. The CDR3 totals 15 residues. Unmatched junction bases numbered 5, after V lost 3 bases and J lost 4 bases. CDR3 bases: TGTGCCAGCAGTTATCCTCCTAGCGGGAGAGAGACCCAGTACTTC. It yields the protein CASSYPPSGRETQYF.

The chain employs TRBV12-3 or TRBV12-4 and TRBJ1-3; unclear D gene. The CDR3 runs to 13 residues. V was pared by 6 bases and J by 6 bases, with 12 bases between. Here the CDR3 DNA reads TGTGCCAGCAGCCTGGGCGGGCAAAACACCATATATTTT. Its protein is CASSLGGQNTIYF.

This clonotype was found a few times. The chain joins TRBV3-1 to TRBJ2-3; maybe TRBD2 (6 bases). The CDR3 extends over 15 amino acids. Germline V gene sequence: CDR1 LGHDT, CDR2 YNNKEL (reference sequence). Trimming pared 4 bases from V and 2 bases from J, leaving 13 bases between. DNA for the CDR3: TGTGCCAGCAGCCGAGAAGCGGGTTACACAGATACGCAGTATTTT. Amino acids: CASSREAGYTDTQYF.

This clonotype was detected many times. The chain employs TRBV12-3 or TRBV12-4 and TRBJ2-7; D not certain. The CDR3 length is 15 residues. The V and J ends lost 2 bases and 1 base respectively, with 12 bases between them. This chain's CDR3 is CASSLSGSLSYEQYF. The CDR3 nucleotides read TGTGCCAGCAGTTTATCCGGGTCCCTATCCTACGAGCAGTACTTC.

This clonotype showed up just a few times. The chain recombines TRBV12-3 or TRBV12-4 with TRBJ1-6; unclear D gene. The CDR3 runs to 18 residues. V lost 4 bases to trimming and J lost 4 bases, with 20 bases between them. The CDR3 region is CASSSSQPSSAYNSPLHF. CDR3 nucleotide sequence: TGTGCCAGCAGTTCATCACAGCCCTCCTCGGCGTATAATTCACCCCTCCACTTT.

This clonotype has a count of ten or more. CDR3 sequence: CASTPGTSGLTDTQYF. CDR3 DNA sequence: TGTGCCAGCACCCCAGGGACTAGCGGACTCACAGATACGCAGTATTTT. The chain couples TRBV12-3 or TRBV12-4 to TRBJ2-3; TRBD2 aligns across 11 bases. This CDR3 spans 16 amino acids. V dropped 7 bases and J dropped 2; count of bases not matched to a gene: 8.

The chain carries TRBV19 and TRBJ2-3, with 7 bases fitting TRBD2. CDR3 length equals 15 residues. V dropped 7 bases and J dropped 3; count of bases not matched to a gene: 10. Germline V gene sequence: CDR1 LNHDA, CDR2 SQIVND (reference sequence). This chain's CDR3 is CASNVGGSTTDTQYF. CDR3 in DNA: TGTGCCAGTAACGTAGGCGGGAGTACGACAGATACGCAGTATTTT. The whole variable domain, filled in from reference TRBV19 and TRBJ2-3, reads DGGITQSPKYLFRKEGQNVTLSCEQNLNHDAMYWYRQDPGQGLRLIYYSQIVNDFQKGDIAEGYSVSREKKESFPLTVTSAQKNPTAFYLCASNVGGSTTDTQYFGPGTRLTVL.

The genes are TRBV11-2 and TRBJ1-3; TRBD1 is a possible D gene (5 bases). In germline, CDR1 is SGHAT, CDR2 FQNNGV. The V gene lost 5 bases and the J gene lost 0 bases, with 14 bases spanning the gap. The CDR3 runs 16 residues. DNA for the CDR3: TGTGCCAGCAGCCACTCTAGGGGAGGCTCTGGAAACACCATATATTTT. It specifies CASSHSRGGSGNTIYF.

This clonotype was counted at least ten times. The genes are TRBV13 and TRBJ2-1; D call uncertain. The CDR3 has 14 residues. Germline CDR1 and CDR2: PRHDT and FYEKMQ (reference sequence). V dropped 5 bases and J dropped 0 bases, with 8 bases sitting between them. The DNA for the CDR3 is TGTGCCAGCAGCGATGGGTCCTCCTACAATGAGCAGTTCTTC. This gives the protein CASSDGSSYNEQFF.

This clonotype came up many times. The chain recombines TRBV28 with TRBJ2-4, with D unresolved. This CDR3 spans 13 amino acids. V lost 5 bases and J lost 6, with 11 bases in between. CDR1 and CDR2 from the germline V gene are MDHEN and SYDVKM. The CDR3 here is CASSPPGGNIQYF. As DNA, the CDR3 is TGTGCCAGCAGTCCCCCCGGTGGAAACATTCAGTACTTC.

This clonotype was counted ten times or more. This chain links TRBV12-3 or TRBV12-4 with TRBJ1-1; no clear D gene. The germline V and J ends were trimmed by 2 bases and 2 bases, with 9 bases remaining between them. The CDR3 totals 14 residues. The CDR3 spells CASSLRTVNTEAFF. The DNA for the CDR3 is TGTGCCAGCAGTTTACGGACGGTTAACACTGAAGCTTTCTTT.

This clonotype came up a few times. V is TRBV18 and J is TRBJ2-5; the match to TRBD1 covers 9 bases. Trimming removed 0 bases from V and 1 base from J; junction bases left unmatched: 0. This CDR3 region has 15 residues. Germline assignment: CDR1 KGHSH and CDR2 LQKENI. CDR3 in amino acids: CASSPPGQGQETQYF. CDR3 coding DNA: TGTGCCAGCTCACCACCGGGACAGGGCCAAGAGACCCAGTACTTC. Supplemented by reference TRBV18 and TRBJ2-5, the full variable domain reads NAGVMQNPRHLVRRRGQEARLRCSPMKGHSHVYWYRQLPEEGLKFMVYLQKENIIDESGMPKERFSAEFPKEGPSILRIQQVVRGDSAAYFCASSPPGQGQETQYFGPGTRLLVL.